Listed here are 5 T cell receptor beta chains from one sample, sequenced in a study of T cell repertoires in cytomegalovirus infection. From the reads, TCRdb called clonotypes with MiXCR, one entry per CDR3 protein. Here the sample spans roughly 500,000 distinct CDR3 sequences, about 15% being singletons. Input material: CD8+ T cells from PBMCs. These receptors all come from a human donor in good health (CMV status not recorded). Some clones in this sample may be carry-over from other donors' samples.

This clonotype was observed at least ten times. The V gene is TRBV11-2, the J gene TRBJ1-1, with a tentative D call TRBD1 (5 bases). The CDR3 loop spans 16 amino acids. In germline, CDR1 is SGHAT, CDR2 FQNNGV. Trimming stripped 3 bases from V and 1 base from J, with 15 bases between. The CDR3 protein is CASSFNLQGENTEAFF. The CDR3 bases are TGTGCCAGCAGCTTTAACCTACAAGGGGAGAACACTGAAGCTTTCTTT.

This clonotype appeared once. The V call is TRBV19, the J call TRBJ2-1; 9 bases fit TRBD1. The CDR3 has 15 amino acids. Germline trimming cut 3 bases from V and 5 bases from J; bases unmatched to any gene: 5. The germline gives CDR1 LNHDA, CDR2 SQIVND (reference sequence). This CDR3 reads CASSIFGTGNNEQFF. The CDR3 DNA follows: TGTGCCAGTAGTATCTTCGGGACAGGGAACAATGAGCAGTTCTTC.

The table lists this clonotype with a few counts. This sequence joins TRBV5-4 and TRBJ1-2; 10 positions match TRBD1. The CDR3 spans 14 residues. CDR1 is SGHNT, CDR2 YYREEE, per germline (reference sequence). V gave up 1 base and J gave up 8 bases; unmatched junction bases: 5. The DNA of the CDR3 is TGTGCCAGCAGCTTGACGGGACAGGGGAGAGGCTACACCTTC. It is translated as CASSLTGQGRGYTF.

This clonotype was found many times. V gene TRBV28 combines with J gene TRBJ1-4; perhaps TRBD1 as D (5 bases). With 5 bases removed from V and 6 bases from J, the gap between germline ends came to 13 bases. The germline gives CDR1 MDHEN, CDR2 SYDVKM. The length of the CDR3 is 14 residues. As DNA, the CDR3 is TGTGCCAGCAGTGACAGCTCGGGAGATGAAAAACTGTTTTTT. Its translation is CASSDSSGDEKLFF.

The chain recombines TRBV7-9 with TRBJ2-7, with D possibly matching TRBD1 (6 bases). The CDR3 length is 15 residues. V was cut by 1 base and J by 2 bases, with 12 bases left in between. The germline gives CDR1 SEHNR, CDR2 FQNEAQ (reference sequence). CDR3 region: CASSLESGDPYEQYF. Here the CDR3 DNA reads TGTGCCAGCAGCTTAGAGTCAGGGGACCCCTACGAGCAGTACTTC.